The clone carrying this TCR beta chain has a handful of counts. The antigen remains undetermined. Using its own MiXCR run on the 5' RACE reads, TCRdb lists one record per CDR3 protein. The data show around 100,000 distinct CDR3 sequences, roughly 20% seen once. This specimen belongs to a study of T-cell memory formation after mild COVID-19. Study-level background: For the most part, TCR clusters were specific to one donor.

Study-level results: Day 15 to 85 contracting clones showed balanced CD4/CD8; day 15 to 37 expanders favored CD4+. Contracting CD8+ clones were enriched in EMRA, CD4+ mainly in CM and EM.

Germline assignment: CDR1 SGHTA and CDR2 FQGNSA. This CDR3 is 14 amino acids long. The V and J ends lost 1 base and 8 bases, in that order; junction bases with no gene match: 4. The V gene is TRBV7-2, the J gene TRBJ2-1, with TRBD2 identical over 8 bases. The sequence was obtained from a man between 18 and 29 years old who had mild COVID-19 (a few samples of this study predate the infection). Cell type and time point are not known. Material for sequencing was PBMCs or a T cell subset sorted from them (not recorded which). The CDR3 is CASSLVPSGYEQFF. For the CDR3, the DNA is TGTGCCAGCAGCTTAGTGCCTAGCGGGTATGAGCAGTTCTTC.